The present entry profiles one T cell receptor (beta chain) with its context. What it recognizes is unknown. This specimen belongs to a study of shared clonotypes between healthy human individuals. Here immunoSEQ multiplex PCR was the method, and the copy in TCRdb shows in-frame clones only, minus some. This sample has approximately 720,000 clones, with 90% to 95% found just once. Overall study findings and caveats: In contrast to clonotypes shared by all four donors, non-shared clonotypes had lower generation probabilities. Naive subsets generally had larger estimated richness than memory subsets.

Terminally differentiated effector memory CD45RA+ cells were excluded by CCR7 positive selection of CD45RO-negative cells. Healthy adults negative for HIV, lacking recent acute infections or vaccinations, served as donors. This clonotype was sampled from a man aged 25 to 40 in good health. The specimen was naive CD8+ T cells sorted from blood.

CDR3 in amino acids: CASSLEGRIGGTYNEQFF. CDR3 coding DNA: TGTGCCAGCAGCTTAGAGGGTCGTATTGGCGGAACATACAATGAGCAGTTCTTC. The rearrangement joins TRBV13 to TRBJ2-1; D is unresolved. The germline V gene encodes CDR1 PRHDT and CDR2 FYEKMQ (reference sequence). This CDR3 comprises 18 residues. V was pared by 1 base and J by 4 bases, with 20 bases between.